This entry lists 16 T cell receptor beta chains sequenced from one sample in a study of cytomegalovirus exposure and HLA in healthy donors. Researchers ran the PCR with 60 Vbeta and 13 Jbeta primers. The data were produced by immunoSEQ multiplex PCR, yet TCRdb's version contains in-frame clones alone and is incomplete. Here the sample table reports around 70,000 clones. Sequencing used PBMCs. Receptor source: a woman in her thirties or forties in good health and CMV-seropositive.

This chain links TRBV5-4 with TRBJ1-1, with 9 bases aligning to TRBD1. The CDR3 loop spans 15 amino acids. In germline, CDR1 is SGHNT, CDR2 YYREEE (reference sequence). V lost 3 bases to trimming and J lost 2 bases; unmatched junction nucleotides: 5. The CDR3 bases are TGTGCCAGCAGCTCTCCGGGACAGGGAAACACTGAAGCTTTCTTT. Its protein product is CASSSPGQGNTEAFF.

J is TRBJ2-7 and V is TRBV6-1; 8 bases fit TRBD1. The V and J ends lost 0 bases and 3 bases, in that order; junction bases with no gene match: 4. This CDR3 has 15 amino acids. Germline V gene sequence: CDR1 MNHNS, CDR2 SASEGT. The CDR3 DNA reads TGTGCCAGCAGTGAAGCGCGGGACAGGATCTACGAGCAGTACTTC. This translates into CASSEARDRIYEQYF.

The chain is built from TRBV11-1 and TRBJ1-1; TRBD1 matches 7 bases. Germline trimming cut 6 bases from V and 3 bases from J; bases unmatched to any gene: 7. Germline CDR1 is SGHAT and CDR2 is FQDESV (reference sequence). The CDR3 is 14 amino acids. Here the CDR3 DNA reads TGTGCCAGCAGAGACGAGACAGGGTACACTGAAGCTTTCTTT. It yields the protein CASRDETGYTEAFF.

The chain has TRBV19 and TRBJ1-1; tentatively, D is TRBD1 (5 bases). V was pared by 6 bases and J by 3 bases, with 20 bases between. Germline-derived CDR1 and CDR2 are LNHDA and SQIVND (reference sequence). The CDR3 length is 16 residues. The CDR3 sequence: CASRGGRERRYTEAFF. Here the CDR3 DNA reads TGTGCCAGTAGGGGAGGCAGGGAGAGGAGGTACACTGAAGCTTTCTTT.

The rearrangement joins TRBV7-9 to TRBJ2-2; 7 bases map to TRBD2. Trimming at V came to 11 bases and at J to 2 bases, leaving 14 bases not matched to a gene. This CDR3 region has 16 residues. Germline V gene data show CDR1 as SEHNR and CDR2 as FQNEAQ (reference sequence). The CDR3 nucleotides read TGTGCCGGTTATCAGGGAGGGAGAGCCAACACCGGGGAGCTGTTTTTT. This sequence encodes CAGYQGGRANTGELFF.

The chain is built from TRBV19 and TRBJ1-2; 8 bases line up with TRBD1. The CDR3 runs 13 residues. The V and J ends lost 3 bases and 8 bases, in that order; junction bases with no gene match: 5. CDR1 LNHDA and CDR2 SQIVND come from the germline V gene (reference sequence). CDR3 protein: CASSMDRVGGYTF. The CDR3 coding sequence is TGTGCCAGTAGTATGGACAGGGTCGGAGGCTACACCTTC.

The CDR3: CASSLGQGGYTEAFF. DNA for the CDR3: TGTGCCAGCAGCTTAGGGCAGGGAGGATACACTGAAGCTTTCTTT. V is TRBV13 and J is TRBJ1-1; D may be TRBD1 (5 bases). Germline CDR1 is PRHDT and CDR2 is FYEKMQ (reference sequence). V dropped 0 bases and J dropped 3 bases, with 11 bases sitting between them. This CDR3 region has 15 residues.

The V gene is TRBV7-3, the J gene TRBJ2-4; 12 bases line up with TRBD2. V was clipped by 5 bases and J by 6 bases; unmatched bases: 5. The CDR3 loop spans 15 amino acids. Germline V gene sequence: CDR1 SGHTA, CDR2 FQGTGA. CDR3: CASSVLAGGPNIQYF. DNA of the CDR3: TGTGCCAGCAGCGTCCTAGCGGGGGGGCCAAACATTCAGTACTTC.

CDR3 nucleotides: TGTGCCAGCAGCTTAGCCCGGGACAGATACTCTGGAAACACCATATATTTT. Translated, it gives CASSLARDRYSGNTIYF. The rearrangement joins TRBV7-6 to TRBJ1-3; 7 nucleotides align to TRBD1. CDR1 is SGHVS and CDR2 is FNYEAQ in the germline V gene. The CDR3 extends over 17 amino acids. After removal of 0 bases from V and 0 bases from J, the junction contained 5 bases not matched to a gene.

V and J are TRBV13 and TRBJ2-1, with TRBD2 matching over 7 bases. CDR1 PRHDT and CDR2 FYEKMQ come from the germline V gene (reference sequence). CDR3 length: 14 amino acids. The trim removed 2 bases at V and 8 bases at J, leaving 6 bases unmatched. The CDR3 sequence is CASSLSGKGYEQFF. CDR3 in DNA: TGTGCCAGCAGCTTAAGCGGGAAAGGCTATGAGCAGTTCTTC.

The rearrangement joins TRBV19 to TRBJ2-7; 7 bases line up with TRBD2. The trim removed 4 bases at V and 2 bases at J, leaving 5 bases unmatched. Germline V gene lookup returns CDR1 LNHDA and CDR2 SQIVND (reference sequence). The CDR3 loop spans 14 amino acids. The CDR3 sequence is CASSRLAATYEQYF. The CDR3 region has the DNA TGTGCCAGTAGTAGGCTAGCGGCCACCTACGAGCAGTACTTC.

This chain links TRBV5-4 with TRBJ1-4, with D unresolved. From germline, CDR1 is SGHNT and CDR2 YYREEE (reference sequence). V shed 4 bases and J shed 2 bases, with 9 bases lying between them. The CDR3 consists of 14 residues. In nucleotides, the CDR3 is TGTGCCAGCAGCCAATCCGGGACTAATGAAAAACTGTTTTTT. Its translation: CASSQSGTNEKLFF.

This chain uses TRBV5-1 with TRBJ2-5; no clear D. Between the trimmed V and J ends, which lost 6 bases and 0 bases, there was a span of 12 bases. In germline, CDR1 is SGHRS, CDR2 YFSETQ. This CDR3 is 14 amino acids long. CDR3 in amino acids: CASTRPNNQETQYF. As DNA, the CDR3 is TGCGCCAGCACGCGGCCTAACAACCAAGAGACCCAGTACTTC.

The chain combines TRBV27 with TRBJ2-1; 8 nucleotides agree with TRBD2. Germline lookup yields CDR1 MNHEY and CDR2 SMNVEV (reference sequence). The CDR3 runs to 13 residues. V dropped 11 bases and J dropped 5; count of bases not matched to a gene: 8. DNA of the CDR3: TGTGCCGCCGGGAGGGGCGGAGACAATGAGCAGTTCTTC. It specifies CAAGRGGDNEQFF.

CDR3 DNA: TGTGCCAGCAGCTTATCCTACACTGAAGCTTTCTTT. This encodes CASSLSYTEAFF. The chain recombines TRBV7-9 with TRBJ1-1, with D uncertain. The CDR3 has 12 residues. The germline V gene has CDR1 SEHNR and CDR2 FQNEAQ (reference sequence). V lost 2 bases and J 3 bases, leaving 4 bases between the germline ends.

The chain couples TRBV27 to TRBJ2-1, with a possible D match to TRBD2 (6 bases). The V gene's germline CDR1 is MNHEY and CDR2 SMNVEV (reference sequence). The ends were cut back, 9 bases at V and 9 bases at J, with 18 bases in the middle. The CDR3 runs 13 residues. This CDR3 is CASAVGGGTEQFF. The CDR3 DNA reads as TGTGCCAGTGCGGTTGGTGGCGGGACTGAGCAGTTCTTC.